This TCR beta chain was sequenced during a study of T-cell memory formation after mild COVID-19. Study-level findings and limits: CD4/CD8 balance held among clones contracting day 15 to 85, and later expanders leaned CD4+.

This clonotype has only a few counts. Its antigen is undetermined. TCRdb redid the calling of the 5' RACE reads with MiXCR, one entry per CDR3 protein. The sample has about 45,000 distinct CDR3 sequences, roughly 9% seen once. This clonotype was obtained from an adult woman who had mild COVID-19 (a few samples of this study predate the infection). Cell type and time point are not known. Sequencing was done on a sample of PBMCs or a T cell subset sorted from them (not recorded which).

The chain's CDR3 is CASSYSAGQTGELFF. DNA of the CDR3: TGTGCCAGCAGTTACTCAGCCGGTCAAACCGGGGAGCTGTTTTTT. This rearrangement joins TRBV6-5 to TRBJ2-2; D not certain. This CDR3 spans 15 amino acids. Trimming stripped 0 bases from V and 5 bases from J, with 10 bases between. Looked up from germline, CDR1 is MNHEY and CDR2 is SVGAGI.